This is a list of T cell receptor beta chains from one sample in a study of PD-L1 blockade in urothelial cancer. Libraries were prepared by immunoSEQ multiplex PCR; TCRdb keeps only in-frame clonotypes and omits some of them. The sample holds about 80,000 clones, around 81% seen once. The sample in question was PBMCs, obtained around atezolizumab (anti-PD-L1) treatment. These receptors originate from a man aged 35 to 55 with urothelial cancer. The conserved cysteine and the conserved F or W are not part of the CDR3 here. Size tells how often a clone was seen (once, few, many) or the class of an expanded clone, and some rows leave it out.

abundance	v_gene	j_gene	CDR3aa
few	TRBV4-3	TRBJ2-4	ASSQRDNQNIQY
few	TRBV7-3	TRBJ2-4	ASSLESQVLAKNIQY
.	TRBV28	TRBJ2-5	ASSRRGGGISETQY
.	TRBV27	TRBJ2-1	ASSLDRIHYNEQF
.	TRBV5-1	TRBJ2-1	ASSFSGTLEQF
.	TRBV6-1	TRBJ2-2	ASRGLRTGELF
.	TRBV6-1	TRBJ1-5	ASNSNQPQH
.	TRBV4-3	TRBJ1-4	ASSSAGGYEKLF
.	TRBV5-8	TRBJ2-3	ASSALGGTRTDTQY
.	TRBV7-9	TRBJ1-2	ASSLQGSQGYT
.	TRBV29-1	TRBJ2-7	SVGTSGSYEQY
.	TRBV9	TRBJ1-4	ASSPGTGTTNEKLF
.	TRBV10-2	TRBJ1-1	ASSETGGTTEAF
.	TRBV7-9	TRBJ2-3	ASSGGDTQY
.	TRBV19	TRBJ2-7	ASAFVQGLPGEQY
.	TRBV5-3	TRBJ2-2	ARSLVLANTGELF
.	TRBV10-2	TRBJ2-3	ASSEVAASTDTQY
.	TRBV28	TRBJ2-3	ASSFGTSLENTDTQY
few	TRBV2	TRBJ1-5	ASSTDRTGSNQPQH
.	TRBV30	TRBJ1-1	AWSHPTGGNTEAF
once	TRBV19	TRBJ2-3	ASRSPGTSGMDTQY
.	TRBV5-1	TRBJ2-1	ASSWALAGGDNEQF
few	TRBV28	TRBJ2-1	ASSSPVAGAYNEQF
.	TRBV7-2	TRBJ1-3	ASSLDSSGNTIY
.	TRBV19	TRBJ1-2	ASKHSGYGYT
.	TRBV6-1	TRBJ2-3	ASRGQGAPDTQY
few	TRBV28	TRBJ1-5	ASSSTGSNQPQH
.	TRBV7-3	TRBJ2-1	ASSEVSGISYNEQF
.	TRBV6-1	TRBJ1-2	ASSIPGQGGDGYT
.	TRBV15	TRBJ2-7	ATSPGVPYEQY
.	TRBV27	TRBJ2-1	ASSFRGRPNEQF